This TCR beta chain stems from a study of T cell repertoires in cytomegalovirus infection. Overall study context: The study used recently identified HLA-C-restricted and well-studied HLA-B-restricted CMV epitopes.

This clonotype was counted between two and nine times. Antigen specificity is unknown. MiXCR, applied by TCRdb to the reads, yields one record per CDR3 protein. The table lists approximately 1,000,000 distinct CDR3 sequences, around 29% of them singletons. Study-level findings and limits: In two of eight donors, the top clonotype was HLA-C-restricted CMV-specific.

Losses at the gene ends were 2 bases for V and 5 bases for J; bases not matched to a gene: 3. The germline CDR1 and CDR2 sequences are SNHLY and FYNNEI. The CDR3 spans 15 residues. The rearrangement joins TRBV2 to TRBJ2-3; 11 nucleotides agree with TRBD2. The source was cultured CD8+ T cells from PBMCs, collected from culture after CMV antigen stimulation. The TCR sequence derives from a human donor in good health (CMV status not recorded). Some clones in this sample may be carry-over from other donors' samples. DNA for the CDR3: TGTGCCAGCAGTGAACTAGCGGGGGGCGGAGATACGCAGTATTTT. Translated, it gives CASSELAGGGDTQYF.